Each of the 30 T cell receptor beta chains below was sequenced from the same sample in a study of cytomegalovirus exposure and HLA in healthy donors. TCRdb's table, derived via immunoSEQ multiplex PCR, lists solely in-frame clones and lacks some. The sample shows over 200,000 clones, less than 90% of them seen only once. The sequencing input was PBMCs. Receptors were obtained from a woman aged 18-29 years in good health and CMV-seronegative.

This rearrangement joins TRBV25-1 to TRBJ1-6; TRBD1 is a possible D gene (6 bases). Trimming took off 4 bases at V and 3 bases at J, with 13 bases between the two ends. Germline CDR1 MGHDK, CDR2 SYGVNS. This CDR3 region has 16 residues. CDR3 loop: CASSGNRASYNSPLHF. For the CDR3, the DNA is TGTGCCAGCAGTGGAAACAGGGCTAGCTATAATTCACCCCTCCACTTT.

This chain links TRBV2 with TRBJ2-5; D unclear. The CDR3 has 15 amino acids. Deletions cut 1 base from V and 0 bases from J, with 9 bases between. Germline lookup yields CDR1 SNHLY and CDR2 FYNNEI. The CDR3 loop is CASSEGALYQETQYF. The CDR3 bases are TGTGCCAGCAGTGAAGGGGCCTTATACCAAGAGACCCAGTACTTC.

The genes are TRBV4-1 and TRBJ2-7; weak D call: TRBD2 (5 bases). V was trimmed by 7 bases and J by 7 bases, leaving 26 bases between them. The CDR3 contains 16 residues. From germline, CDR1 is MGHRA and CDR2 YSYEKL. DNA for the CDR3: TGCGCCAGCACCCCGTCGGTCATGAAGGATCGGAGGGAGCAGTACTTC. It specifies CASTPSVMKDRREQYF.

This chain uses TRBV9 with TRBJ2-1, with D possibly matching TRBD2 (5 bases). The ends were cut back, 1 base at V and 7 bases at J, with 12 bases in the middle. CDR1 and CDR2 (germline): SGDLS, YYNGEE. The CDR3 runs to 14 residues. The CDR3 coding sequence is TGTGCCAGCAGCGTAAGAGCGGTAGGAAATGAGCAGTTCTTC. Protein product: CASSVRAVGNEQFF.

In the case of this clone: One end of the junction is discordant with germline, which a read error may explain. V is TRBV2 and J is TRBJ1-5; a possible D gene is TRBD1 (5 bases). The length of the CDR3 is 15 residues. Germline CDR1 SNHLY, CDR2 FYNNEI. The CDR3 reads CASRDSPYSNQPQHF. CDR3 sequence (DNA): TGTGCCAGCCGTGACAGCCCGTATAGCAATCAGCCCCAGCATTTT.

The chain links TRBV18 to TRBJ1-4; no firm D call. The CDR3 loop spans 12 amino acids. Deletions cut 2 bases from V and 7 bases from J, with 5 bases between. Per germline, CDR1 KGHSH and CDR2 LQKENI. The CDR3 DNA is TGTGCCAGCTCACCATATGGTGAAAAACTGTTTTTT. Translation: CASSPYGEKLFF.

This chain joins TRBV5-6 and TRBJ2-2; 9 bases agree with TRBD1. Germline V gene lookup returns CDR1 SGHDT and CDR2 YYEEEE. The CDR3 has 16 residues. J lost 1 base, V lost 5 bases, and 6 bases had no gene match. The CDR3: CASSHGTGLNTGELFF. The DNA for the CDR3 is TGTGCCAGCAGTCACGGGACAGGGCTGAACACCGGGGAGCTGTTTTTT. The full variable domain, rest sourced from reference TRBV5-6 and TRBJ2-2, is DAGVTQSPTHLIKTRGQQVTLRCSPKSGHDTVSWYQQALGQGPQFIFQYYEEEERQRGNFPDRFSGHQFPNYSSELNVNALLLGDSALYLCASSHGTGLNTGELFFGEGSRLTVL.

The sample holds one count of this clone. The chain recombines TRBV27 with TRBJ1-2, with a possible D match to TRBD1 (5 bases). Germline V gives CDR1 MNHEY, CDR2 SMNVEV (reference sequence). Trimming left V 1 base short and J 8 bases short, with 17 bases between. The CDR3 sequence is 15 residues long. The CDR3 DNA reads TGTGCCAGCAGTTTATTGGGGGGTAGGGGTGGCGGCTACACCTTC. Its protein product is CASSLLGGRGGGYTF.

V gene TRBV13 combines with J gene TRBJ1-1, with a weak D call TRBD1 (6 bases). Deletions cut 5 bases from V and 0 bases from J, with 13 bases between. The germline V gene has CDR1 PRHDT and CDR2 FYEKMQ (reference sequence). This CDR3 spans 15 amino acids. The CDR3 DNA sequence: TGTGCCAGCAGCAACCGACAGGACCTGAACACTGAAGCTTTCTTT. Its translation: CASSNRQDLNTEAFF.

CDR3 region: CASSVGNQPQHF. CDR3 coding DNA: TGCGCCAGCAGTGTGGGCAATCAGCCCCAGCATTTT. The chain joins TRBV10-2 to TRBJ1-5, with D uncertain. The germline V and J ends were trimmed by 4 bases and 2 bases, with 3 bases remaining between them. This CDR3 is 12 amino acids long. Germline CDR1 and CDR2: WSHSY and SAAADI.

This sequence joins TRBV5-4 and TRBJ1-3; D call uncertain. V dropped 1 base and J dropped 0 bases, with 8 bases sitting between them. CDR1 SGHNT and CDR2 YYREEE come from the germline V gene (reference sequence). CDR3 length equals 15 residues. The CDR3 protein is CASSLPGFSGNTIYF. The DNA of the CDR3 is TGTGCCAGCAGCTTGCCAGGTTTCTCTGGAAACACCATATATTTT.

This chain links TRBV25-1 with TRBJ1-2; unclear D gene. V was pared by 3 bases and J by 8 bases, with 13 bases between. This CDR3 is built from 13 residues. Germline CDR1 is MGHDK and CDR2 is SYGVNS. The CDR3 DNA follows: TGTGCCAGCAGTGATAGGATGAAACGGGGCTACACCTTC. It yields the protein CASSDRMKRGYTF.

About this clone itself: At one of its ends the junction is not consistent with the germline gene, which may arise from a read error. The chain carries TRBV7-9 and TRBJ2-3; 8 bases agree with TRBD2. CDR3 size: 14 residues. CDR1 and CDR2 (germline): SEHNR, FQNEAQ (reference sequence). CDR3 bases: TGTGCCAGCAGCGTAGCGGGACGGGTTGTGACGCAGTATTTT. Translation gives CASSVAGRVVTQYF.

The rearrangement uses TRBV30 and TRBJ1-4; 8 nucleotides match TRBD1. Trimming cost V 1 base and J 5 bases; bases outside gene matches: 9. This CDR3 comprises 16 residues. Looked up from germline, CDR1 is GTSNPN and CDR2 is SVGIG (reference sequence). DNA of the CDR3: TGTGCCTGGAGTGAAAGGACAGGGAGGGGCAATGAAAAACTGTTTTTT. Its protein product is CAWSERTGRGNEKLFF.

The V and J genes are TRBV5-1 and TRBJ2-5; perhaps TRBD2 as D (5 bases). The V gene's germline CDR1 is SGHRS and CDR2 YFSETQ. CDR3 length: 13 amino acids. Trimming left V 4 bases short and J 5 bases short, with 12 bases between. The CDR3 is CASSARGWETQYF. In nucleotides, the CDR3 is TGCGCCAGCAGCGCGCGAGGGTGGGAGACCCAGTACTTC.

The chain's CDR3 is CASRVQGPLSSYEQYF. The CDR3 coding sequence is TGTGCCAGCAGAGTACAGGGGCCCTTGAGCTCCTACGAGCAGTACTTC. This chain connects TRBV27 to TRBJ2-7; 7 nucleotides agree with TRBD1. Germline trimming cut 6 bases from V and 0 bases from J; bases unmatched to any gene: 11. Germline lookup yields CDR1 MNHEY and CDR2 SMNVEV (reference sequence). The CDR3 consists of 16 residues.

This chain connects TRBV29-1 to TRBJ2-7; the D gene is possibly TRBD1 (5 bases). This CDR3 spans 12 amino acids. Germline V gives CDR1 SQVTM, CDR2 ANQGSEA. V dropped 7 bases and J dropped 0 bases, with 10 bases sitting between them. CDR3 in amino acids: CSARQSSYEQYF. The CDR3 DNA reads TGCAGCGCCCGACAGAGCTCCTACGAGCAGTACTTC.

The genes are TRBV6-4 and TRBJ1-5, with no clear D. Germline V gives CDR1 MRHNA, CDR2 SNTAGT. There are 13 residues in the CDR3. V was clipped by 1 base and J by 6 bases, with 7 bases between them. The CDR3 nucleotides read TGTGCCAGCAGTGACTGGGCTGGTCAGCCCCAGCATTTT. Its protein is CASSDWAGQPQHF.

This rearrangement joins TRBV9 to TRBJ2-6; possibly TRBD1 for D (6 bases). Looked up from germline, CDR1 is SGDLS and CDR2 is YYNGEE. Deletions cut 3 bases from V and 1 base from J, with 14 bases between. This CDR3 comprises 17 residues. CDR3 DNA: TGTGCCAGCAGCGCCCACCCGACAGGATCTGGGGCCAACGTCCTGACTTTC. Translation gives CASSAHPTGSGANVLTF.

This chain links TRBV27 with TRBJ1-2; no clear D gene. CDR1 MNHEY and CDR2 SMNVEV come from the germline V gene (reference sequence). The CDR3 totals 14 residues. Trimming removed 3 bases at V and 8 bases at J, with 16 bases between. Here the CDR3 DNA reads TGTGCCAGCAGTTTGCGGGAGACGCAGTCCGGCTACACCTTC. Protein: CASSLRETQSGYTF.

This clone has a handful of counts. This chain links TRBV19 with TRBJ2-5, with D hard to call. From germline, CDR1 is LNHDA and CDR2 SQIVND (reference sequence). The V end was cut by 5 bases, the J end by 4 bases, with 17 bases between. The CDR3 length is 15 residues. The CDR3 DNA follows: TGTGCCAGTAGTGCTCCACTCGGTTTGGGAGAGACCCAGTACTTC. This gives the protein CASSAPLGLGETQYF.

The V gene is TRBV7-3, the J gene TRBJ1-2; possibly TRBD1 for D (5 bases). V gave up 5 bases and J gave up 5 bases, with 18 bases separating them. The CDR3 spans 15 residues. The germline gives CDR1 SGHTA, CDR2 FQGTGA. As DNA, the CDR3 is TGTGCCAGCAGCCCCATGGGGCTATCCCCTTATGGCTACACCTTC. Translated: CASSPMGLSPYGYTF.

This clone was observed a few times. The CDR3 DNA reads as TGTGCCAGCAGTCTCTCCCGCGGGAATCAGCCCCAGCATTTT. Translating it yields CASSLSRGNQPQHF. The chain links TRBV28 to TRBJ1-5; D gene uncertain. V was trimmed by 5 bases and J by 4 bases, leaving 12 bases between them. Germline CDR1 MDHEN, CDR2 SYDVKM. The CDR3 runs 14 residues.

This chain links TRBV15 with TRBJ2-6; TRBD2 matches 7 bases. J was trimmed by 2 bases and V by 1 base; bases with no gene match: 2. Germline V gene lookup returns CDR1 LNHNV and CDR2 YYDKDF (reference sequence). The CDR3 length is 16 residues. The CDR3 DNA is TGTGCCACCAGCAGAGCGGGGGGAACTGGGGCCAACGTCCTGACTTTC. Translation: CATSRAGGTGANVLTF.

This clone has a single count. The gene calls are TRBV11-2 and TRBJ2-7; 13 positions agree with TRBD2. Losses at the gene ends were 3 bases for V and 1 base for J; bases not matched to a gene: 3. The CDR3 consists of 16 residues. Germline V gives CDR1 SGHAT, CDR2 FQNNGV. The CDR3 DNA sequence: TGTGCCAGCAGCTTGACTAGCGGGGGGCGATCCTACGAGCAGTACTTC. Protein: CASSLTSGGRSYEQYF.

The genes are TRBV7-3 and TRBJ1-1; D is unclear. The CDR3 contains 13 residues. The ends were cut back, 0 bases at V and 8 bases at J, with 10 bases in the middle. Germline-derived CDR1 and CDR2 are SGHTA and FQGTGA. CDR3 in amino acids: CASSLTVQNEAFF. The CDR3 coding sequence is TGTGCCAGCAGCTTAACCGTCCAGAACGAAGCTTTCTTT.

This clone was observed a few times. The chain carries TRBV4-1 and TRBJ1-2, with D perhaps matching TRBD1 (6 bases). The V end was cut by 0 bases, the J end by 8 bases, with 16 bases between. CDR1 and CDR2 from the germline V gene are MGHRA and YSYEKL. The CDR3 sequence is 15 residues long. CDR3 amino acids: CASSQDSAGAFGYTF. In nucleotides, the CDR3 is TGCGCCAGCAGCCAAGATTCTGCAGGGGCATTCGGCTACACCTTC.

V and J are TRBV27 and TRBJ2-7; 8 bases fit TRBD2. Losses at the gene ends were 3 bases for V and 4 bases for J; bases not matched to a gene: 11. Germline-derived CDR1 and CDR2 are MNHEY and SMNVEV (reference sequence). The CDR3 totals 16 residues. Here the CDR3 reads CASSFRLATTPYEQYF. The CDR3 coding sequence is TGTGCCAGCAGTTTCCGACTAGCGACCACTCCTTACGAGCAGTACTTC.

The CDR3 nucleotides read TGCAGCGTTCCGACAGGGGGTGACACAGATACGCAGTATTTT. Amino acid sequence: CSVPTGGDTDTQYF. The chain carries TRBV29-1 and TRBJ2-3; 9 nucleotides agree with TRBD1. Germline CDR1 reads SQVTM; CDR2 reads ANQGSEA. With 5 bases clipped from V and 2 bases from J, the junction kept 5 bases outside the gene matches. This CDR3 is 14 amino acids long.

The chain is built from TRBV6-1 and TRBJ2-1, with D unresolved. Germline loops: CDR1 MNHNS, CDR2 SASEGT. Trimming shortened V by 5 bases and J by 5 bases, and 10 bases separated the two germline ends. The CDR3 sequence is 13 residues long. The CDR3 protein is CASSRTRNNEQFF. The CDR3 DNA sequence: TGTGCCAGCAGTCGTACCAGAAACAATGAGCAGTTCTTC.